This section outlines one TCR beta chain sequence together with its context. What it binds is not known. This sample is drawn from a study of graft-versus-host responses after intestinal transplantation. Turning to the study itself: Each transplant was multivisceral, liver-intestinal, or isolated intestinal. Once they had received anti-thymocyte globulin induction, all recipients took tacrolimus and steroids for 2 to 4 years. Whole-study results and caveats: Recipient marrow contained GvH clones, some of which appeared first in ileum or blood.

Repertoires were generated with immunoSEQ multiplex PCR, while TCRdb's copy carries only in-frame clones and drops some. The sample lists 80,000 to 100,000 clones, approximately 90% seen once, with over 0.055% in the top ten. The specimen was unstimulated CD8+ T cells sorted from spleen or lymph node cells, collected before transplant. The TCR originated in a human donor who was the organ donor for an intestinal transplant.

CDR3 sequence: CASSYPRDRVDYGYTF. CDR3 coding DNA: TGTGCCAGCAGTTATCCTCGGGACAGGGTGGACTATGGCTACACCTTC. This chain joins TRBV28 and TRBJ1-2; 9 bases map to TRBD1. Germline V gene sequence: CDR1 MDHEN, CDR2 SYDVKM. J gave up 3 bases and V 4 bases, and 9 bases lay outside the gene matches. CDR3 length equals 16 residues.